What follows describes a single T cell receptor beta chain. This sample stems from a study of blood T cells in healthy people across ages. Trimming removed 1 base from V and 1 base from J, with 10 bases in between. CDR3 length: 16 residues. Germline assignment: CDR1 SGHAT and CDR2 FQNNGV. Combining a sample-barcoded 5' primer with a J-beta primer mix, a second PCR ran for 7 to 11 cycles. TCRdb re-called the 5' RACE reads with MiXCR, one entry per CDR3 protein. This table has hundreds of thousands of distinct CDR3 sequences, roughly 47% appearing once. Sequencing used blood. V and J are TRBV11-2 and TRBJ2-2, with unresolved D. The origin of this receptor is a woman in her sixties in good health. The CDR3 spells CASSLGANLNTGELFF. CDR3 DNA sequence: TGTGCCAGCAGCTTAGGGGCTAACCTGAACACCGGGGAGCTGTTTTTT.